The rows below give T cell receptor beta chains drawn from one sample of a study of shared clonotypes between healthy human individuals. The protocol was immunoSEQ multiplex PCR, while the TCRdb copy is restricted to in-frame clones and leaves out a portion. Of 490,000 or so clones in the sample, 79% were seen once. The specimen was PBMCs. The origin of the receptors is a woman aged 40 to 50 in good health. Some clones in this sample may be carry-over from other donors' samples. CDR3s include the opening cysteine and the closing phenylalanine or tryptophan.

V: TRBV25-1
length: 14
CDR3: CASRTAKSTDTQYF

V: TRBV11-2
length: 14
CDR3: CASSLVQGVGEAFF

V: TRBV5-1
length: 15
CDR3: CASIPSGISTDTQYF

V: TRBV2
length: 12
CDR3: CASSERLQPQHF

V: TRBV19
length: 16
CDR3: CASSWERGYSNQPQHF

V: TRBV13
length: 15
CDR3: CASSRRTSGSYEQYF

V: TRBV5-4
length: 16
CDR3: CASSTGLAFCQETQYF

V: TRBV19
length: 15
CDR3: CASSMTGTPTDTQYF

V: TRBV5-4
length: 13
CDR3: CASSLATASEQFF

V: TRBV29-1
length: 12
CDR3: CSVTGSSYEQYF

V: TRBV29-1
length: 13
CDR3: CSVGSGGGYEQYF

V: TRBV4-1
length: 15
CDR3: CASSHSRGSPYEQYF

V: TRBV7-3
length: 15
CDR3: CASSPGLADGETQYF

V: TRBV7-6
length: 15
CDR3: CASSLGSSGLYEQYF

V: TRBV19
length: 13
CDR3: CASSRTMNTEAFF

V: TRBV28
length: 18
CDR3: CASSSPGLAVNRANTQYF

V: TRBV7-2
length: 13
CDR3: CASSLDRNTEAFF

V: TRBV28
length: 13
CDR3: CASSPPAARGYTF

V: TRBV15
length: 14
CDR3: CATSTDLFQETQYF

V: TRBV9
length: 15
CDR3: CASSVREYSTDTQYF

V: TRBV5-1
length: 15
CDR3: CASSLGQGADQPQHF

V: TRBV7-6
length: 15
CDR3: CASSPSLTSSNEQYF

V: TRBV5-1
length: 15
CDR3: CASSYSGGVTDTQYF

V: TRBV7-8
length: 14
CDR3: CASSSDRGPYEQYF

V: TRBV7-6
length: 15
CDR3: CASSLSAGPTGELFF

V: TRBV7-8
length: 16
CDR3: CASSLGPTGVYSPLHF

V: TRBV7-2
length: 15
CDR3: CASSPERMTSYEQYF

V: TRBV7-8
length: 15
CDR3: CASSLLRRANYGYTF

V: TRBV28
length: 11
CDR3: CASNGNYGYTF

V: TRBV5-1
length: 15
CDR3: CASSLEDRDGTEAFF

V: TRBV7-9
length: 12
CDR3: CASSPQLGEQYF

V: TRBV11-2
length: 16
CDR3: CASSQISGPSSYEQYF

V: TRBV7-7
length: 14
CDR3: CASSPSGSGDTQYF

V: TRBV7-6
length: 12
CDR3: CASSQGSSPLHF

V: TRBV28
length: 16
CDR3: CASSPTSGPYYNEQFF

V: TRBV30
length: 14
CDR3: CAWRVRGGYTEAFF

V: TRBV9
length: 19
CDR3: CASSATQSVWGSGTGELFF

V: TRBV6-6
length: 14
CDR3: CASSSGTNTGELFF

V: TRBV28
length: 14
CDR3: CASSFEDWGGGLFF

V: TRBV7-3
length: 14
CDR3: CASSPVGGPYEQYF

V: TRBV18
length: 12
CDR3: CASSPAVTEAFF

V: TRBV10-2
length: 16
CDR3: CASRRKDSLITDTQYF

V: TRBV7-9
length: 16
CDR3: CASSLALAGTYNEQFF

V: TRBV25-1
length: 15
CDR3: CASSQGEGEYAEQYF

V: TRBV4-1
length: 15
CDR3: CASSQENRGIDEQYF

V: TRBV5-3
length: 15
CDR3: CARSSGRASTDTQYF

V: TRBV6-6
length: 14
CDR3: CASSWAGGQETQYF

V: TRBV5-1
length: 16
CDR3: CASSLGTVPTNTEAFF

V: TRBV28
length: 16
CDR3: CASSLAGAGHNNEQFF

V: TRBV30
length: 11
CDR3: CAWGLTDTQYF

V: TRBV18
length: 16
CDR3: CASSPEGWLAGGKQFF

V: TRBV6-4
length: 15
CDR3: CASSDRSSGGNEQFF

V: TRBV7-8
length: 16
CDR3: CASSLGRSGSYNEQFF

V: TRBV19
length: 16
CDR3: CASSQHVGYSKETQYF

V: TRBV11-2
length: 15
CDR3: CASSLGGSRHQPQHF

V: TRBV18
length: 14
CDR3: CASSPPADTETQYF

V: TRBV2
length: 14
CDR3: CASGSALGSYEQYF

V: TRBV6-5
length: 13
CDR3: CASSYPGTREAFF

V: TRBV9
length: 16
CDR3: CASTLGGGYTYNEQFF